These 31 T cell receptor beta chains were all obtained from the same sample, sequenced in a study of shared clonotypes between healthy human individuals (dated by TCRdb to the early 2020s). Library preparation was by the immunoSEQ multiplex PCR assay. Imported from immuneACCESS, the table was reduced by TCRdb to in-frame sequences with V and J called. These copies leave out some clones; in studies compared against another copy, an unresolved V gene accounts for under half, and the cause of the remainder is not known. A total of some 1,600,000 clones appear in this sample, about 98% of them only once. The top ten hold less than 0.55% of the sample. The specimen sequenced was naive CD4+ T cells sorted from blood. Sample cell subset or site, as interpreted from the label and publication: CD45RA+ positively selected. These receptors all stem from a man aged 25 to 45 in good health.

The chain employs TRBV7-9 and TRBJ1-1; 9 positions agree with TRBD1. Trimming took 4 bases from V and 3 from J; bases not matched to a gene: 15. Germline values: CDR1 SEHNR, CDR2 FQNEAQ (reference sequence). This CDR3 spans 18 amino acids. This chain's CDR3 is CASSSYPQTGGLYTEAFF. The CDR3 DNA follows: TGTGCCAGCAGCTCTTATCCGCAAACAGGGGGCCTGTACACTGAAGCTTTCTTT.

The V and J genes are TRBV5-1 and TRBJ2-1, with 9 bases identical to TRBD2. Germline CDR1 SGHRS, CDR2 YFSETQ. The CDR3 is 15 residues long. The V segment lost 4 bases and the J segment 6 bases; nucleotides outside the gene matches: 8. CDR3 residues: CASSPGLARVNEQFF. The CDR3 DNA reads TGCGCCAGCAGCCCGGGACTAGCTCGGGTCAATGAGCAGTTCTTC.

This chain uses TRBV11-3 with TRBJ2-1; the match to TRBD2 covers 11 bases. The V gene's germline CDR1 is SGHNT and CDR2 YENEEA. The CDR3 runs to 15 residues. After removal of 4 bases from V and 4 bases from J, the junction contained 3 bases not matched to a gene. The CDR3 loop reads CASSSGTSGYNEQFF. CDR3 DNA sequence: TGTGCCAGCAGCTCCGGGACTAGCGGATACAATGAGCAGTTCTTC.

The chain uses TRBV28 and TRBJ1-1; unclear D gene. CDR3 length equals 14 residues. Deletions cut 3 bases from V and 0 bases from J, with 8 bases between. Per germline, CDR1 MDHEN and CDR2 SYDVKM. The CDR3 reads CASSFQVVNTEAFF. In DNA, the CDR3 is TGTGCCAGCAGTTTTCAGGTTGTGAACACTGAAGCTTTCTTT.

In the case of this clone: This sample also contains other DNA sequences that code for the same CDR3. The gene calls are TRBV29-1 and TRBJ2-5; no clear D gene. The V and J ends lost 4 bases and 2 bases respectively, with 5 bases between them. Germline-derived CDR1 and CDR2 are SQVTM and ANQGSEA. This CDR3 region has 11 residues. CDR3 region: CSVAIQETQYF. CDR3 DNA sequence: TGCAGCGTTGCCATTCAAGAGACCCAGTACTTC.

This chain links TRBV6-1 with TRBJ2-7; maybe TRBD2 (5 bases). V was cut by 0 bases and J by 3 bases, with 15 bases left in between. This CDR3 contains 16 residues. CDR1 is MNHNS, CDR2 SASEGT, per germline. As DNA, the CDR3 is TGTGCCAGCAGTGAAGCACACCTCCACGGGATCTACGAGCAGTACTTC. Translating it yields CASSEAHLHGIYEQYF.

The V gene is TRBV27, the J gene TRBJ2-7; 11 positions agree with TRBD2. V trimming: 6 bases; J trimming: 5 bases; junction bases outside the gene matches: 9. The V gene's germline CDR1 is MNHEY and CDR2 SMNVEV (reference sequence). This CDR3 region has 15 residues. The CDR3 DNA is TGTGCCAGCAGACCCTTACTAGCGGGAGTTAACGAGCAGTACTTC. Translation gives CASRPLLAGVNEQYF.

The rearrangement joins TRBV6-6 to TRBJ1-3; 7 bases align to TRBD1. CDR1 and CDR2 (germline): MNHNY, SVGAGI (reference sequence). The V gene end was trimmed by 2 bases and the J gene end by 2 bases; junction bases not matched to a gene: 6. The CDR3 runs 16 residues. The CDR3 reads CASSYPSQGTGNTIYF. CDR3 bases: TGTGCCAGCAGTTACCCTTCACAGGGGACTGGAAACACCATATATTTT.

This clone was seen once. The J gene is TRBJ2-5, the V gene TRBV6-1, with a tentative D call TRBD1 (6 bases). The germline V gene has CDR1 MNHNS and CDR2 SASEGT. V gave up 0 bases and J gave up 9 bases, with 17 bases separating them. This CDR3 has 15 amino acids. CDR3 sequence (DNA): TGTGCCAGCAGTGAAGCGGCAGGCCGGAAGGGGGCCCAGTACTTC. It codes for CASSEAAGRKGAQYF.

This rearrangement joins TRBV6-4 to TRBJ2-2, with 13 bases matching TRBD2. V trimming: 6 bases; J trimming: 7 bases; junction bases outside the gene matches: 2. The length of the CDR3 is 14 residues. Germline CDR1 MRHNA, CDR2 SNTAGT. The DNA for the CDR3 is TGTGCCAGCAGCGGACTAGCGGGAGTCGGGGAGCTGTTTTTT. Translating gives CASSGLAGVGELFF.

The genes are TRBV5-1 and TRBJ2-1; 7 bases agree with TRBD2. This CDR3 spans 14 amino acids. V lost 3 bases to trimming and J lost 3 bases; unmatched junction nucleotides: 3. Looked up from germline, CDR1 is SGHRS and CDR2 is YFSETQ. CDR3 protein: CASSSRDYYNEQFF. CDR3 coding DNA: TGCGCCAGCAGCTCCCGGGACTACTACAATGAGCAGTTCTTC.

The V gene is TRBV7-9, the J gene TRBJ2-7, with 8 bases matching TRBD1. CDR1 and CDR2 (germline): SEHNR, FQNEAQ (reference sequence). This CDR3 has 15 amino acids. After removal of 4 bases from V and 1 base from J, the junction contained 6 bases not matched to a gene. CDR3 DNA sequence: TGTGCCAGCAGCTGGCCAAGACAGGGGTCCTACGAGCAGTACTTC. It is translated as CASSWPRQGSYEQYF.

This sequence joins TRBV5-1 and TRBJ2-1; TRBD1 might be the D (6 bases). Germline V lookup: CDR1 SGHRS, CDR2 YFSETQ. The CDR3 has 17 residues. Trimming removed 3 bases from V and 0 bases from J, with 16 bases in between. CDR3 DNA sequence: TGCGCCAGCAGCTCCCTTGGGTTGGACAGCTCCTACAATGAGCAGTTCTTC. Translated, it gives CASSSLGLDSSYNEQFF. The whole variable domain, filled in from reference TRBV5-1 and TRBJ2-1, reads KAGVTQTPRYLIKTRGQQVTLSCSPISGHRSVSWYQQTPGQGLQFLFEYFSETQRNKGNFPGRFSGRQFSNSRSEMNVSTLELGDSALYLCASSSLGLDSSYNEQFFGPGTRLTVL.

The chain combines TRBV6-5 with TRBJ1-2; 12 bases match TRBD1. The germline CDR1 and CDR2 sequences are MNHEY and SVGAGI. The CDR3 is 15 amino acids. J was trimmed by 7 bases and V by 4 bases; bases with no gene match: 7. CDR3 amino acids: CASSSPGQGAGGYTF. The DNA of the CDR3 is TGTGCCAGCAGTTCTCCGGGACAGGGGGCAGGTGGCTACACCTTC.

This chain uses TRBV13 with TRBJ2-1; 10 positions agree with TRBD2. CDR1 is PRHDT and CDR2 is FYEKMQ in the germline V gene (reference sequence). J gave up 7 bases and V 5 bases, and 8 bases lay outside the gene matches. The CDR3 totals 15 residues. CDR3 in DNA: TGTGCCAGCAGCGTACTAGCGGGGAGGCCTAATGAGCAGTTCTTC. It yields the protein CASSVLAGRPNEQFF.

The table lists this clone with a count of one. The rearrangement joins TRBV5-1 to TRBJ2-1; 10 bases match TRBD2. This CDR3 spans 15 amino acids. J lost 3 bases, V lost 5 bases, and 5 bases had no gene match. CDR1 and CDR2 from the germline V gene are SGHRS and YFSETQ. CDR3: CASRSSGRFYNEQFF. CDR3 sequence (DNA): TGCGCCAGCAGATCTAGCGGGAGATTCTACAATGAGCAGTTCTTC.

The chain recombines TRBV7-9 with TRBJ2-1, with 10 bases fitting TRBD2. Trimming at V came to 1 base and at J to 8 bases, leaving 14 bases not matched to a gene. The CDR3 is made up of 18 amino acids. Per the germline V gene, CDR1 is SEHNR and CDR2 is FQNEAQ (reference sequence). The CDR3 bases are TGTGCCAGCAGCTTAGACTCGACTAGCGGGCGAGGGTTACATGAGCAGTTCTTC. It specifies CASSLDSTSGRGLHEQFF.

This chain links TRBV7-2 with TRBJ1-5; D gene ambiguous. V lost 5 bases and J 7 bases, leaving 15 bases between the germline ends. CDR3 length: 14 amino acids. Germline V gives CDR1 SGHTA, CDR2 FQGNSA. The CDR3 sequence is CASSITEWAQPQHF. CDR3 DNA: TGTGCCAGCAGCATCACCGAGTGGGCCCAGCCCCAGCATTTT. The whole variable domain, remainder taken from reference TRBV7-2 and TRBJ1-5, is GAGVSQSPSNKVTEKGKDVELRCDPISGHTALYWYRQSLGQGLEFLIYFQGNSAPDKSGLPSDRFSAERTGGSVSTLTIQRTQQEDSAVYLCASSITEWAQPQHFGDGTRLSIL.

The chain uses TRBV2 and TRBJ1-4; D is uncertain. V was trimmed by 8 bases and J by 5 bases, leaving 18 bases between them. The germline CDR1 and CDR2 sequences are SNHLY and FYNNEI. The CDR3 loop spans 15 amino acids. The CDR3 DNA reads TGTGCCAGCTCTGGTGTGGGGTTCATGAATGAAAAACTGTTTTTT. It is translated as CASSGVGFMNEKLFF.

The chain employs TRBV6-5 and TRBJ1-4; D gene ambiguous. V gave up 6 bases and J gave up 7 bases, with 15 bases separating them. The CDR3 contains 14 residues. Germline CDR1 reads MNHEY; CDR2 reads SVGAGI. The CDR3 nucleotides are TGTGCCAGCAGACCAATCGCGGTGGGTGAAAAACTGTTTTTT. The encoded protein is CASRPIAVGEKLFF.

V gene TRBV6-1 combines with J gene TRBJ1-1; no clear D. CDR1 and CDR2 (germline): MNHNS, SASEGT. V dropped 6 bases and J dropped 11 bases, with 25 bases sitting between them. The CDR3 is 15 amino acids. CDR3 sequence (DNA): TGTGCCAGCAGCCCAGGAGAGTCGGGAACTAATGGGGCTTTCTTT. Its protein product is CASSPGESGTNGAFF.

This chain uses TRBV29-1 with TRBJ2-3, with a tentative D call TRBD1 (5 bases). This CDR3 is 14 amino acids long. The germline CDR1 and CDR2 sequences are SQVTM and ANQGSEA. Trimming cost V 4 bases and J 4 bases, with 15 bases left between them. CDR3 DNA sequence: TGCAGCGTTGTCAAACCCAAGGGGCCAGATACGCAGTATTTT. Translating gives CSVVKPKGPDTQYF.

V and J are TRBV4-3 and TRBJ2-7; D might be TRBD1 or TRBD2, each matching 5 bases. V lost 2 bases and J lost 3, with 20 bases in between. The CDR3 totals 17 residues. Germline V lookup: CDR1 LGHNA, CDR2 YSLEER. The DNA for the CDR3 is TGCGCCAGCAGCCAATCTGATTGGGGGTCAGGATACTACGAGCAGTACTTC. Amino acid sequence: CASSQSDWGSGYYEQYF.

This clone was detected only once. The gene calls are TRBV29-1 and TRBJ1-2; D is possibly TRBD1 (5 bases). Germline CDR1 SQVTM, CDR2 ANQGSEA. Trimming took off 6 bases at V and 7 bases at J, with 21 bases between the two ends. This CDR3 has 14 residues. The CDR3 loop is CSVAGTSMLGGYTF. The DNA for the CDR3 is TGCAGCGTGGCCGGGACCAGTATGCTGGGTGGCTACACCTTC.

About this clone itself: The same CDR3 can be traced to other DNA sequences in this sample. This chain joins TRBV14 and TRBJ2-7, with D unclear. From germline, CDR1 is SGHDN and CDR2 FVKESK. The ends were cut back, 0 bases at V and 6 bases at J, with 9 bases in the middle. The CDR3 length is 13 residues. The CDR3 sequence is CASSQDLGSEQYF. The CDR3 DNA sequence: TGTGCCAGCAGCCAAGACCTGGGCTCCGAGCAGTACTTC.

V gene TRBV19 combines with J gene TRBJ1-2; TRBD1 aligns across 7 bases. The germline CDR1 and CDR2 sequences are LNHDA and SQIVND (reference sequence). V shed 10 bases, J shed 7 bases, and the junction held 18 bases outside the gene matches. There are 15 residues in the CDR3. CDR3 nucleotide sequence: TGTGCCACCACGGACCTAGGGGGCGCCTTAGGTGGCTACACCTTC. Translating gives CATTDLGGALGGYTF. Together with reference TRBV19 and TRBJ1-2, the CDR3 gives the full variable domain: DGGITQSPKYLFRKEGQNVTLSCEQNLNHDAMYWYRQDPGQGLRLIYYSQIVNDFQKGDIAEGYSVSREKKESFPLTVTSAQKNPTAFYLCATTDLGGALGGYTFGSGTRLTVV.

The rearrangement links TRBV28 to TRBJ2-6; TRBD1 is a possible D gene (6 bases). From germline, CDR1 is MDHEN and CDR2 SYDVKM. V shed 10 bases and J shed 0 bases, with 16 bases lying between them. CDR3 size: 16 residues. CDR3 in DNA: TGTGCCACCTGGGACACCTCAAGCTCTGGGGCCAACGTCCTGACTTTC. This codes for CATWDTSSSGANVLTF.

The chain links TRBV19 to TRBJ2-7; 9 bases map to TRBD2. J was trimmed by 4 bases and V by 2 bases; bases with no gene match: 6. The CDR3 is made up of 15 amino acids. Per germline, CDR1 LNHDA and CDR2 SQIVND (reference sequence). The CDR3 nucleotides read TGTGCCAGTAGTATAACCCTAGCGGGATATTACGAGCAGTACTTC. Encoded protein: CASSITLAGYYEQYF.

The chain employs TRBV7-3 and TRBJ2-3, with a tentative D call TRBD2 (6 bases). In germline, CDR1 is SGHTA, CDR2 FQGTGA. The CDR3 is 15 residues long. Trimming stripped 2 bases from V and 5 bases from J, with 14 bases between. CDR3 DNA sequence: TGTGCCAGCAGCTTATCGGCGGGATCGGGAGATACGCAGTATTTT. Residues: CASSLSAGSGDTQYF.

The chain is built from TRBV5-1 and TRBJ2-2; 11 bases match TRBD1. J lost 5 bases, V lost 4 bases, and 7 bases had no gene match. The germline V gene encodes CDR1 SGHRS and CDR2 YFSETQ. The CDR3 contains 16 residues. The CDR3 sequence: CASSPDRGRVTGELFF. The DNA for the CDR3 is TGCGCCAGCAGCCCGGACAGGGGGCGCGTAACCGGGGAGCTGTTTTTT.

A remark on this clone: Other DNA sequences from this sample encode an identical CDR3 as well. This chain uses TRBV20-1 with TRBJ2-1; no clear D gene. This CDR3 region has 11 residues. The V gene's germline CDR1 is DFQATT and CDR2 SNEGSKA (reference sequence). Trimming took off 3 bases at V and 7 bases at J, with 7 bases between the two ends. The CDR3 nucleotides read TGCAGTGCTAGGGGTGCTAATGAGCAGTTCTTC. Protein sequence: CSARGANEQFF.